This TCR beta chain was captured in a study of shared clonotypes between healthy human individuals. Findings and caveats of the study: Depth of sequencing was expected to influence donor clonotype sharing.

About this clone: Antigen unknown.

CDR1 MNHEY and CDR2 SMNVEV come from the germline V gene (reference sequence). V was pared by 4 bases and J by 5 bases, with 20 bases between. The length of the CDR3 is 16 residues. Across several immunoSEQ plates, the genomic DNA of each subset was split evenly. Only in-frame clones appear in the TCRdb table, and some are missing; sequencing was by immunoSEQ multiplex PCR. The table lists more than 900,000 clones, 70% to 80% of them singletons. The source of this sequence is a man younger than 30 in good health. Some clones in this sample may be carry-over from other donors' samples. The V gene is TRBV27, the J gene TRBJ1-2; D is ambiguous. Sample: memory CD4+ T cells from PBMCs. Subset noted: CD45RA-negative fraction. CDR3 nucleotides: TGTGCCAGCAGTTCACAGCCTCACTCTCAGCCATATGGCTACACCTTC. This translates into CASSSQPHSQPYGYTF.